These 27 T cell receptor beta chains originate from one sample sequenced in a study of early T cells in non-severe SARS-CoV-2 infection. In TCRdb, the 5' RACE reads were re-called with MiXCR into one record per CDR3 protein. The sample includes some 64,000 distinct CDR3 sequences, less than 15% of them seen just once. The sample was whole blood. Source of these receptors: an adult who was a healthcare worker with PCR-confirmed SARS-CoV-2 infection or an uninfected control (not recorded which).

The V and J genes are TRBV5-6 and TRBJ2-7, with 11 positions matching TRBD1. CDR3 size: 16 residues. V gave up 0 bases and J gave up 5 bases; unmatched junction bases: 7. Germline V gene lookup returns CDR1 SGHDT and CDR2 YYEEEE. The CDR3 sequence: CASSLAFGTGGNEQYF. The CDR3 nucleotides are TGTGCCAGCAGCTTGGCCTTTGGGACAGGGGGGAACGAGCAGTACTTC.

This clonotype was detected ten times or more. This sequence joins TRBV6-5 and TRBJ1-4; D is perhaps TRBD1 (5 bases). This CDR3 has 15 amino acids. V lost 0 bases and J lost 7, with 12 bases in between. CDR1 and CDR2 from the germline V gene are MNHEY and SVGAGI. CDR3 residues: CASSYSIGGSEKLFF. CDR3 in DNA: TGTGCCAGCAGTTACTCGATCGGGGGGAGTGAAAAACTGTTTTTT.

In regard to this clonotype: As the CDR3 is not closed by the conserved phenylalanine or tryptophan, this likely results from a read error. The CDR3 loop is CASRFLITDTQYL. The CDR3 bases are TGTGCCAGCAGGTTTTTGATCACAGATACGCAGTATTTA. The J gene is TRBJ2-3, the V gene TRBV11-2; D is uncertain. The CDR3 sequence is 13 residues long. CDR1 is SGHAT, CDR2 FQNNGV, per germline. Trimming shortened V by 6 bases and J by 2 bases, and 9 bases separated the two germline ends.

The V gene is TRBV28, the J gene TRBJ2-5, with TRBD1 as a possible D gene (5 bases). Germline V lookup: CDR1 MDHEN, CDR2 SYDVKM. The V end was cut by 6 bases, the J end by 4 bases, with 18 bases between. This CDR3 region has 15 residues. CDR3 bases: TGTGCCAGCAGCTCCATGGGGCTAGTGGGAGAGACCCAGTACTTC. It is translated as CASSSMGLVGETQYF. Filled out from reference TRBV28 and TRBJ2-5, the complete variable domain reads DVKVTQSSRYLVKRTGEKVFLECVQDMDHENMFWYRQDPGLGLRLIYFSYDVKMKEKGDIPEGYSVSREKKERFSLILESASTNQTSMYLCASSSMGLVGETQYFGPGTRLLVL.

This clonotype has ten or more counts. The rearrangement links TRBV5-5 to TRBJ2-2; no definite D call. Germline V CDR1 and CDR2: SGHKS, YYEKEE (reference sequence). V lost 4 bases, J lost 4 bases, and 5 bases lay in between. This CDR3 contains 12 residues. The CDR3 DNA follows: TGTGCCAGCAGCCGGAGCACCGGGGAGCTGTTTTTT. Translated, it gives CASSRSTGELFF.

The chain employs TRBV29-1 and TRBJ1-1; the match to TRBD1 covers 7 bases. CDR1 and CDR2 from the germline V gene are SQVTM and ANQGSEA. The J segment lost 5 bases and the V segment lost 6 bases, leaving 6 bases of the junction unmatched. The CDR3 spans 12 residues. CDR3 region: CSVVPGGTEAFF. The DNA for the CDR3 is TGCAGCGTCGTTCCAGGGGGAACTGAAGCTTTCTTT.

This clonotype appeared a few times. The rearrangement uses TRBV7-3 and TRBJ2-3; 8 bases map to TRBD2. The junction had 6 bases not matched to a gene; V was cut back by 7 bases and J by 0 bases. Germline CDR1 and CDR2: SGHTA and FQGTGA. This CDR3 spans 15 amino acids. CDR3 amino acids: CASTRSGRSTDTQYF. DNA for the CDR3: TGTGCCAGCACTCGCAGCGGGAGAAGCACAGATACGCAGTATTTT. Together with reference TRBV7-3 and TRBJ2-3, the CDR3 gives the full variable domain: GAGVSQTPSNKVTEKGKYVELRCDPISGHTALYWYRQSLGQGPEFLIYFQGTGAADDSGLPNDRFFAVRPEGSVSTLKIQRTERGDSAVYLCASTRSGRSTDTQYFGPGTRLTVL.

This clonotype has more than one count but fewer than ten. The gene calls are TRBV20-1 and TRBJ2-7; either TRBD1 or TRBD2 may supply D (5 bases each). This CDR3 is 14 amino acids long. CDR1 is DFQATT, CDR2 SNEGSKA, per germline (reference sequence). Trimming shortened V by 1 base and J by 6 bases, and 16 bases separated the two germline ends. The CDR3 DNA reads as TGCAGTGCTAGAGTGGGACCACACCCCCTCGAGCAGTACTTC. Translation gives CSARVGPHPLEQYF.

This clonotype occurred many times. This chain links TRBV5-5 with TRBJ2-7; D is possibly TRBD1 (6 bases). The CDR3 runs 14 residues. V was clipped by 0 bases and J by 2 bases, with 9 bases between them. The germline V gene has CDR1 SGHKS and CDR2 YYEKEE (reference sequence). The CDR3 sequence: CASSLGTGTYEQYF. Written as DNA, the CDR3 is TGTGCCAGCAGCTTGGGAACAGGGACCTACGAGCAGTACTTC.

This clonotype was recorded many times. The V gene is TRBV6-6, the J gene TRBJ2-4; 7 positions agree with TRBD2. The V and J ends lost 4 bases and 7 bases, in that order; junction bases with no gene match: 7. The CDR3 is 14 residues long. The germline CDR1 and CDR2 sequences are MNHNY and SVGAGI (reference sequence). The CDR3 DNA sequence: TGTGCCAGCAGTTCAATGACAGCGGGGAACATTCAGTACTTC. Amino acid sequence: CASSSMTAGNIQYF.

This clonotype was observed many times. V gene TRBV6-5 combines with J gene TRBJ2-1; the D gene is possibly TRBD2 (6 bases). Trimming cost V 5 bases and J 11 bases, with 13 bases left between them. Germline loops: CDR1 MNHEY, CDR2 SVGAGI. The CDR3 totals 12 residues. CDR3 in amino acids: CASSATSTKQFF. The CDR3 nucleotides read TGTGCCAGCAGTGCGACTAGTACTAAGCAGTTCTTC.

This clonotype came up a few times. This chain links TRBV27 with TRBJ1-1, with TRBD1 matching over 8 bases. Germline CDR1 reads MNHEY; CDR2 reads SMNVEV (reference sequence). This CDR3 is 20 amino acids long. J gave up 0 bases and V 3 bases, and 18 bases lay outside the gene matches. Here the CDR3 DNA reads TGTGCCAGCAGTTTTCCCCCCGGGACAGGTAAGACAGGAATGAACACTGAAGCTTTCTTT. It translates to CASSFPPGTGKTGMNTEAFF.

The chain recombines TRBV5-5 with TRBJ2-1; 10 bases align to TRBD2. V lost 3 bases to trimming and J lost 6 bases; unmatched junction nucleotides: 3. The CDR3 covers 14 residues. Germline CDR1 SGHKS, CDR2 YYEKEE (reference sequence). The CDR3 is CASSSVAGGNEQFF. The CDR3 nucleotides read TGTGCCAGCAGCTCGGTAGCGGGGGGCAATGAGCAGTTCTTC.

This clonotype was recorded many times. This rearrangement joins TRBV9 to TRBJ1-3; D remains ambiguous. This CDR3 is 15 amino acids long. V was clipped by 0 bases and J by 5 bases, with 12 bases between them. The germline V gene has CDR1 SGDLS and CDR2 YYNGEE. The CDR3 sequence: CASSVEEFNRNTIYF. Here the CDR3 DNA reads TGTGCCAGCAGCGTAGAGGAGTTCAACCGAAACACCATATATTTT.

For the CDR3, the DNA is TGTGCCAGCAGCCCCGGGACTAGAAGGGGGCAAGAGACCCAGTACTTC. Amino acids: CASSPGTRRGQETQYF. This chain joins TRBV5-6 and TRBJ2-5; 8 positions agree with TRBD2. The CDR3 runs 16 residues. Per germline, CDR1 SGHDT and CDR2 YYEEEE. J lost 2 bases, V lost 4 bases, and 10 bases had no gene match.

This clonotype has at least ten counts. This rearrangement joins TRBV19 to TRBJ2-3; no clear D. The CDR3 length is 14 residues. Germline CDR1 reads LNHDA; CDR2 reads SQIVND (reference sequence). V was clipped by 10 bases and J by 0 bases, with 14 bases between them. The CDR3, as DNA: TGTGCCACCAAGGAGTTTACTAGCACAGATACGCAGTATTTT. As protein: CATKEFTSTDTQYF.

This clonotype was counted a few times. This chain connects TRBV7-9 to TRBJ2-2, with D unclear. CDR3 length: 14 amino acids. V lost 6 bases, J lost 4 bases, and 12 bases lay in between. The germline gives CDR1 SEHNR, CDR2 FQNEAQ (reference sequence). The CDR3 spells CASSWTSTTGELFF. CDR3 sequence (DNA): TGTGCCAGCAGTTGGACGTCAACCACCGGGGAGCTGTTTTTT.

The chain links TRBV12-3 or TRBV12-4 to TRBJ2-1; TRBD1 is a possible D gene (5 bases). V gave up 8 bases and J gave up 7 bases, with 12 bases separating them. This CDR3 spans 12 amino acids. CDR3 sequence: CASLTSGNEQFF. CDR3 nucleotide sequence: TGTGCCAGCCTTACCTCAGGGAATGAGCAGTTCTTC.

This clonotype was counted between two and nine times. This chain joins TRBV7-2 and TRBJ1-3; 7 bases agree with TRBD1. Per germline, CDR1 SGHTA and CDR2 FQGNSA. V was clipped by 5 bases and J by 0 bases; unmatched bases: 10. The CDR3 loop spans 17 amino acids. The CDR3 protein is CASSLSGTANSGNTIYF. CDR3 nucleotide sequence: TGTGCCAGCAGCCTCTCCGGGACAGCCAACTCTGGAAACACCATATATTTT.

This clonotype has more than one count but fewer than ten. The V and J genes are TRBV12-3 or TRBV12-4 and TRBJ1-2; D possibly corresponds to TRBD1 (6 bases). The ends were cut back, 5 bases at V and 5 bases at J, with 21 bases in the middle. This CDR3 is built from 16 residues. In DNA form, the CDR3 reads TGTGCCAGCAGTCCCCGCACGGGGGGGCTTTGGTATGGCTACACCTTC. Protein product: CASSPRTGGLWYGYTF.

In nucleotides, the CDR3 is TGTGCCACCCGGGGCGGCCTAGCGGGCAAAGGACCCGCTAGCACAGATACGCAGTATTTT. The encoded protein is CATRGGLAGKGPASTDTQYF. The chain couples TRBV10-3 to TRBJ2-3; 8 bases line up with TRBD2. The J segment lost 0 bases and the V segment lost 10 bases, leaving 24 bases of the junction unmatched. Germline V gene data show CDR1 as ENHRY and CDR2 as SYGVKD. The CDR3 is 20 residues long.

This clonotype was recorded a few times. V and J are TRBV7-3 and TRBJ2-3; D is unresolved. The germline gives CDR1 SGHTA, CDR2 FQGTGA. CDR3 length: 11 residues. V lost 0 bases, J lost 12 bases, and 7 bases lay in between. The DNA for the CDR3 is TGTGCCAGCAGCTTAACCGAGGTCCAGTATTTT. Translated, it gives CASSLTEVQYF.

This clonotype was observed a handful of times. CDR3: CASSFPASGELFF. CDR3 sequence (DNA): TGTGCCAGCAGCTTCCCTGCGAGCGGGGAGCTGTTTTTT. The genes are TRBV5-5 and TRBJ2-2, with D hard to call. Germline assignment: CDR1 SGHKS and CDR2 YYEKEE (reference sequence). There are 13 residues in the CDR3. V dropped 2 bases and J dropped 7 bases, with 9 bases sitting between them.

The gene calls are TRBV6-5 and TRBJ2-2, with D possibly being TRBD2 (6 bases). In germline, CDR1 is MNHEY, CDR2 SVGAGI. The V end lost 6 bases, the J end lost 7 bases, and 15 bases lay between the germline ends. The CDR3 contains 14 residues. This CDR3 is CASSPSGSGGELFF. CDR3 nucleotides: TGTGCCAGCAGCCCAAGCGGGTCTGGCGGGGAGCTGTTTTTT.

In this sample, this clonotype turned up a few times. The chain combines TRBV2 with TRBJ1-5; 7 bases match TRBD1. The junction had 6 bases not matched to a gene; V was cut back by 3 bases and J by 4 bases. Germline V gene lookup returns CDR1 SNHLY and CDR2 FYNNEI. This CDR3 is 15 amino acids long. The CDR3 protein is CASSEDRTANQPQHF. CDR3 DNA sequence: TGTGCCAGCAGTGAGGACAGGACAGCAAATCAGCCCCAGCATTTT.

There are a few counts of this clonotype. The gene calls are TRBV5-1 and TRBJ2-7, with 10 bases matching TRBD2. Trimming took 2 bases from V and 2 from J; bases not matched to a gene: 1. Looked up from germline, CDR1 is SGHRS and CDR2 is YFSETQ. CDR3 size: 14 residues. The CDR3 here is CASSFGLAAYEQYF. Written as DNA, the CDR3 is TGCGCCAGCAGCTTCGGACTAGCGGCCTACGAGCAGTACTTC.

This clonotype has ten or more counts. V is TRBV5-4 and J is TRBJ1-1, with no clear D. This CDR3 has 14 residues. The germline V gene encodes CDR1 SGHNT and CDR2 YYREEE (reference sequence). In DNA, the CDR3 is TGTGTTATGGGAGGACCTAACATGAACACTGAAGCTTTCTTT. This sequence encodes CVMGGPNMNTEAFF.